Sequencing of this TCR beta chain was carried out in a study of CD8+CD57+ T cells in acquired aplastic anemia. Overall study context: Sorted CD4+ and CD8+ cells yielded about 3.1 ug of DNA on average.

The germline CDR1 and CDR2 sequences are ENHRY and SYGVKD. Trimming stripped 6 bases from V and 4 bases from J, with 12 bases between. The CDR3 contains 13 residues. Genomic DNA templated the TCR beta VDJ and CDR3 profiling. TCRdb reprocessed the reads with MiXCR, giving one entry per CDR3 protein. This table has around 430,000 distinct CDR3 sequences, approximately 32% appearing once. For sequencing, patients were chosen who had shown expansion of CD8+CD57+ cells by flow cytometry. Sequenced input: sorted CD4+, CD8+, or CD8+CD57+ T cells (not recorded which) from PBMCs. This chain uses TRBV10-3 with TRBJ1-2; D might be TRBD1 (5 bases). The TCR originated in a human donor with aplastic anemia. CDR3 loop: CAIRIRDSYGYTF. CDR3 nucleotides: TGTGCCATCAGGATCAGGGATAGCTATGGCTACACCTTC.